The sequence of this T cell receptor (beta chain) was determined in a study of blood T cell repertoires in COVID-19. Looking at the study overall: The origin of the acute and convalescent COVID-19 samples was the United States, Italy and Spain. T cells, B-cell-depleted T cells, or PBMCs supplied cDNA or gDNA.

Germline V lookup: CDR1 SEHNR, CDR2 FQNEAQ (reference sequence). The CDR3 covers 15 residues. V lost 5 bases to trimming and J lost 5 bases; unmatched junction nucleotides: 6. Original analysis: Reference gene primer amplification gave estimated nucleated cell counts. The data were produced by immunoSEQ multiplex PCR, yet TCRdb's version contains in-frame clones alone and is incomplete. That table supplies the V and J calls and clone size; D and trimming were determined from the DNA. The table has tens of thousands of clones, over 60% seen once. Sequenced sample: peripheral blood. The chain uses TRBV7-9 and TRBJ1-2, with 12 nucleotides matching TRBD1. The source of this sequence is a human donor in a cohort sampled during active COVID-19. As DNA, the CDR3 is TGTGCCAGCAGCGGGACAGGGGGCCTGGGGTATGGCTACACCTTC. Its translation: CASSGTGGLGYGYTF. The complete variable domain, with remaining parts taken from reference TRBV7-9 and TRBJ1-2, reads DTGVSQNPRHKITKRGQNVTFRCDPISEHNRLYWYRQTLGQGPEFLTYFQNEAQLEKSRLLSDRFSAERPKGSFSTLEIQRTEQGDSAMYLCASSGTGGLGYGYTFGSGTRLTVV.